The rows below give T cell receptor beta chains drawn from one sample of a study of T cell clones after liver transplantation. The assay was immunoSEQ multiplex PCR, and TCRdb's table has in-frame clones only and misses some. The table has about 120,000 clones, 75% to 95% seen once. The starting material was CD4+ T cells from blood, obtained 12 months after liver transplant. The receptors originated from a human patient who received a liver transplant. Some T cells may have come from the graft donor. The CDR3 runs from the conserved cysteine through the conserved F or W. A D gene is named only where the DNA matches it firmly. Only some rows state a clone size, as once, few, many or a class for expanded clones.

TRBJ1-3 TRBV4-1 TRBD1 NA CASSQTPTGGSGNTIYF TGCGCCAGCAGCCAAACCCCGACAGGGGGCTCTGGAAACACCATATATTTT
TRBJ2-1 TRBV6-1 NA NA CASSEINEQFF TGTGCCAGCAGTGAAATAAATGAGCAGTTCTTC
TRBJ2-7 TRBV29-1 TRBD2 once CSVGLAGGAGWQYF TGCAGCGTTGGACTAGCGGGAGGCGCGGGGTGGCAGTACTTC
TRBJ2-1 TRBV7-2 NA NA CASSFEGGEQFF TGTGCCAGCAGCTTTGAGGGTGGCGAGCAGTTCTTC
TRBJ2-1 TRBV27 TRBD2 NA CASSLLAGAGNEQFF TGTGCCAGCAGTTTATTAGCGGGAGCAGGAAATGAGCAGTTCTTC
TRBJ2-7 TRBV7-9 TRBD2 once CASSSIRGDYEQYF TGTGCCAGCAGCTCCATCCGGGGGGACTACGAGCAGTACTTC
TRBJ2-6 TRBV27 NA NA CASSPGANVLTF TGTGCCAGCAGCCCTGGGGCCAACGTCCTGACTTTC
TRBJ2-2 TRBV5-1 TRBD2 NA CASSLAGLASNTGELFF TGCGCCAGCAGCTTGGCGGGACTAGCGTCGAACACCGGGGAGCTGTTTTTT
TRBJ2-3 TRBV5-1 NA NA CASSSAGTYTDTQYF TGCGCCAGCAGCTCCGCCGGGACCTACACAGATACGCAGTATTTT
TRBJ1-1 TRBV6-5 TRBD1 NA CASIKTGGNTEAFF TGTGCCAGCATCAAGACAGGGGGGAACACTGAAGCTTTCTTT
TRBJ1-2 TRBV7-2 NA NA CASSRKGSSGYTF TGTGCCAGCAGCCGAAAAGGAAGTAGTGGCTACACCTTC
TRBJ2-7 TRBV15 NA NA CATSSIASEQYF TGTGCCACCAGCAGTATCGCGAGCGAGCAGTACTTC
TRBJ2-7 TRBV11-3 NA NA CASSQNTNYEQYF TGTGCCAGCTCCCAAAATACAAACTACGAGCAGTACTTC
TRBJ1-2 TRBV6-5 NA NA CASSFDGNYGYTF TGTGCCAGCAGCTTCGACGGCAACTATGGCTACACCTTC
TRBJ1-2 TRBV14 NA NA CASSPTRVGYGYTF TGTGCCAGCAGTCCTACTAGGGTGGGCTATGGCTACACCTTC
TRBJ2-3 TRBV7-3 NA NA CASSLGSSGTDTQYF TGTGCCAGCAGCTTGGGAAGTTCAGGGACAGATACGCAGTATTTT
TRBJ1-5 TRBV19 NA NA CASSIGGRGNQPQHF TGTGCCAGTAGTATTGGGGGTAGGGGCAATCAGCCCCAGCATTTT
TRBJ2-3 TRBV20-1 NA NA CSASLGDTQYF TGCAGTGCTTCGCTTGGGGATACGCAGTATTTT
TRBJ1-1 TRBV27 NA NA CASSPRGGGRSTEAFF TGTGCCAGCAGTCCCCGAGGCGGAGGGAGGAGCACTGAAGCTTTCTTT
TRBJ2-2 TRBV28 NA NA CASSLFRDKRTGELFF TGTGCCAGCAGTTTATTCCGAGACAAGCGGACCGGGGAGCTGTTTTTT